This T cell receptor (beta chain) was identified during a study of CD8+ T cells in alopecia areata. Study context: Treated patients received oral tofacitinib, 5 to 10 mg twice daily. Tofacitinib treatment spanned 6 to 18 months, with 6 months off drug afterward. Study outcomes and limitations: For lesional scalp, especially alopecia totalis/universalis, clonality was higher than in normal scalp. Relative to mice, TCR sharing across patients was less clear, a difference possibly HLA-related.

A remark on this clone: Its antigen is currently unknown.

J gave up 3 bases and V 4 bases, and 10 bases lay outside the gene matches. CDR1 and CDR2 (germline): SGHVS, FQNEAQ. The CDR3 is made up of 16 amino acids. Extracted RNA was reverse transcribed, and the resulting cDNA served as sequencing template. Libraries were prepared by immunoSEQ multiplex PCR; TCRdb keeps only in-frame clonotypes and omits some of them. The sample contains 5,700 or so clones, around 60% of which appear only once. The study team obtained lesional scalp punch biopsies and peripheral blood from alopecia areata patients. The TCR was taken from a human donor with alopecia areata. Sequencing was performed on skin, taken at week 0. The chain uses TRBV7-8 and TRBJ1-1; 8 bases agree with TRBD1. The CDR3 spells CASSSIDRGADTEAFF. In nucleotides, the CDR3 is TGTGCCAGCAGCTCTATCGACAGGGGAGCAGACACTGAAGCTTTCTTT.